One and the same sample provided the 10 T cell receptor beta chains below, sequenced in a study of beta chain features in type 1 diabetes. The sequenced template was cDNA made from the entire isolated RNA. This table comes from immunoSEQ multiplex PCR, and its TCRdb copy is limited to in-frame clones, with some not included. The top ten hold approximately 0.087% of the sample, which has hundreds of thousands of clones, around 15% seen once. The sequenced material came from naive CD4+ T cells from blood. Receptors originate from a man in his late teens or twenties in good health.

This clone has only a few counts. The identical CDR3 is also encoded by other nucleotide sequences in the sample. V gene TRBV7-9 combines with J gene TRBJ1-6; no clear D gene. The V and J ends lost 2 bases and 7 bases respectively, with 3 bases between them. The CDR3 length is 12 residues. CDR1 and CDR2 (germline): SEHNR, FQNEAQ (reference sequence). The CDR3 protein is CASSLSNSPLHF. CDR3 nucleotides: TGTGCCAGCAGCTTAAGCAATTCACCCCTCCACTTT.

To note about this clone: A much larger clone lies a single base off, so this may be a read error. The rearrangement joins TRBV7-2 to TRBJ2-7; 8 nucleotides line up with TRBD1. Germline values: CDR1 SGHTA, CDR2 FQGNSA. V trimming: 1 base; J trimming: 3 bases; junction bases outside the gene matches: 2. This CDR3 has 14 residues. The CDR3 spells CASSLGTGFYEQYF. CDR3 nucleotides: TGTGCCAGCAGCTTAGGGACAGGGTTCTACGAGCAGTACTTC.

This clone was found a few times. The chain couples TRBV4-3 to TRBJ2-3, with TRBD1 matching over 9 bases. The CDR3 covers 19 residues. Per germline, CDR1 LGHNA and CDR2 YSLEER. Trimming at V came to 4 bases and at J to 1 base, leaving 15 bases not matched to a gene. The CDR3 region has the DNA TGCGCCAGCAGCCGAGAACCCGGACAGGGGTCGGCGGGCACAGATACGCAGTATTTT. It yields the protein CASSREPGQGSAGTDTQYF.

The chain employs TRBV5-4 and TRBJ2-5; TRBD1 matches at 10 bases. The CDR3 sequence is 15 residues long. V shed 4 bases and J 4 bases; nucleotides not matched to a gene: 7. From germline, CDR1 is SGHNT and CDR2 YYREEE (reference sequence). CDR3 sequence reads: CASSGTGVLRETQYF. CDR3 in DNA: TGTGCCAGCAGCGGGACAGGGGTTTTACGAGAGACCCAGTACTTC.

On this clone: Other DNA sequences within the sample encode an identical CDR3. The rearrangement joins TRBV7-9 to TRBJ1-3; D remains unclear. CDR1 and CDR2 (germline): SEHNR, FQNEAQ (reference sequence). Trimming removed 4 bases at V and 2 bases at J, with 0 bases between. This CDR3 has 11 residues. The CDR3 here is CASSSGNTIYF. The DNA for the CDR3 is TGTGCCAGCAGCTCTGGAAACACCATATATTTT.

This chain uses TRBV7-2 with TRBJ2-6; TRBD2 might be the D (5 bases). The CDR3 has 17 residues. The V and J ends lost 5 bases and 0 bases respectively, with 14 bases between them. CDR1 is SGHTA, CDR2 FQGNSA, per germline. The CDR3 DNA is TGTGCCAGCAGCCCCCAGGCGGGCCCCTCTGGGGCCAACGTCCTGACTTTC. Its translation is CASSPQAGPSGANVLTF. Combining the CDR3 with reference TRBV7-2 and TRBJ2-6 gives the whole variable domain GAGVSQSPSNKVTEKGKDVELRCDPISGHTALYWYRQSLGQGLEFLIYFQGNSAPDKSGLPSDRFSAERTGGSVSTLTIQRTQQEDSAVYLCASSPQAGPSGANVLTFGAGSRLTVL.

The chain combines TRBV6-1 with TRBJ2-7; tentatively, D is TRBD1 (6 bases). The CDR3 runs to 16 residues. Germline-derived CDR1 and CDR2 are MNHNS and SASEGT. The germline V and J ends were trimmed by 3 bases and 0 bases, with 15 bases remaining between them. CDR3 bases: TGTGCCAGCAGTGAGCCCGGAGGACAGAGCTCCTACGAGCAGTACTTC. This translates into CASSEPGGQSSYEQYF.

This clone appeared a few times. The chain couples TRBV5-5 to TRBJ2-5; D gene uncertain. V lost 0 bases to trimming and J lost 0 bases, with 6 bases between them. There are 14 residues in the CDR3. CDR1 and CDR2 from the germline V gene are SGHKS and YYEKEE (reference sequence). DNA of the CDR3: TGTGCCAGCAGCTTGGATGCGTACCAAGAGACCCAGTACTTC. As protein: CASSLDAYQETQYF.

This clone was picked up a small number of times. The chain links TRBV4-1 to TRBJ1-2; D is possibly TRBD1 (5 bases). The CDR3 runs to 13 residues. The ends were cut back, 4 bases at V and 8 bases at J, with 14 bases in the middle. Germline V CDR1 and CDR2: MGHRA, YSYEKL. Written as DNA, the CDR3 is TGCGCCAGCAGCCTTACAGGCGCCGGGGGCTACACCTTC. Amino acids: CASSLTGAGGYTF.

The chain joins TRBV7-8 to TRBJ1-5; tentative D call: TRBD1 (6 bases). Trimming cost V 5 bases and J 3 bases, with 17 bases left between them. Germline V gene data show CDR1 as SGHVS and CDR2 as FQNEAQ. The CDR3 extends over 16 amino acids. The CDR3 sequence: CASSDPDRLLNQPQHF. The CDR3 nucleotides are TGTGCCAGCAGCGATCCCGACAGGCTACTCAATCAGCCCCAGCATTTT.